Reported below is one T cell receptor (beta chain). The antigen remains unidentified. This entry comes from a study of T cell responses to AZD1222 COVID-19 vaccine. Study observations and caveats: CD4 TCRs linked to vaccination spanned spike, dominating at 160-218 and 743-854.

This table comes from immunoSEQ multiplex PCR, and its TCRdb copy is limited to in-frame clones, with some not included. The sample gives 150,000 to 200,000 clones, about 92% of which show up once; about 2.5% is in the top ten. With 1 base removed from V and 8 bases from J, the gap between germline ends came to 11 bases. The germline V gene encodes CDR1 MNHEY and CDR2 SMNVEV (reference sequence). This CDR3 spans 13 amino acids. This receptor was identified in an adult in good health. Material: peripheral blood, obtained on day 0 of AZD1222 vaccination. The chain couples TRBV27 to TRBJ1-2, with TRBD1 as a possible D gene (6 bases). CDR3 loop: CASSLYGGPGYTF. Written as DNA, the CDR3 is TGTGCCAGCAGTTTATACGGGGGGCCAGGCTACACCTTC.